This T cell receptor (beta chain) was obtained from a study of OX40 agonist ivuxolimab in advanced cancers. The study, taken as a whole, reports: CD4+ and CD8+ T cells in blood underwent clonal expansion by week 6 at 0.1 to 3.0 mg/kg.

As for this clone: What it binds is unknown.

V gave up 6 bases and J gave up 5 bases; unmatched junction bases: 11. The CDR3 spans 15 residues. The germline gives CDR1 LGHNT, CDR2 FRNRAP. Sequenced by immunoSEQ multiplex PCR; TCRdb stores in-frame clones only, minus some. Among around 67,000 clones listed, approximately 81% were seen once. This sequence joins TRBV12-5 and TRBJ2-5; 8 bases line up with TRBD2. The sequence derives from an adult with an advanced solid tumor such as melanoma, head and neck, liver or kidney cancer. Sequencing was performed on CD4+ or CD8+ T cells sorted from blood, taken in a trial of the OX40 agonist ivuxolimab. As DNA, the CDR3 is TGTGCTAGTGGCCGCCGGCGGGCGGGGGGTGAGACCCAGTACTTC. This gives the protein CASGRRRAGGETQYF.